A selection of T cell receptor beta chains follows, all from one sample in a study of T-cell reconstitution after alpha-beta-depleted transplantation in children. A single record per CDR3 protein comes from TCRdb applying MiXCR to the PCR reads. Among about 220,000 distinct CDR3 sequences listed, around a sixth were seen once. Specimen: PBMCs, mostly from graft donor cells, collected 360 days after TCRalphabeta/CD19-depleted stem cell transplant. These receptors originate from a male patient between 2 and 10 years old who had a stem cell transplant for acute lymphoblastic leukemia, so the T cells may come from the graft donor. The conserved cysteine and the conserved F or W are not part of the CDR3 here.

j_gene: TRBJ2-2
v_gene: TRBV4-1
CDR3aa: ASSQGSRNTGELF

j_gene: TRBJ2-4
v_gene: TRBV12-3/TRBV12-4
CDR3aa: ASTTIGSQGAKNIQY

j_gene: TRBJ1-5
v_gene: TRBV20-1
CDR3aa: SAAKGGRYQPQH

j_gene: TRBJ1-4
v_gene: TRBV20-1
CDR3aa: SASRDHYEKLF

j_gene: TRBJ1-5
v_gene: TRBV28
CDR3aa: ASSFGRGRENQPQH

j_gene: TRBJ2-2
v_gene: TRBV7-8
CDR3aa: ASSRSGRQFANTGELF

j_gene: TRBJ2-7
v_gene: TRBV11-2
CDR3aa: ASSFGQGREQY

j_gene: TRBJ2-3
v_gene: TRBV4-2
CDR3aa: ASSPPTGDRLTDTQY

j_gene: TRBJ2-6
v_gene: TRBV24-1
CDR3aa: ATSQRADSGANVLT

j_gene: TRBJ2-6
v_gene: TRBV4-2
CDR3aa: ASSQPGLTFSGANVLT

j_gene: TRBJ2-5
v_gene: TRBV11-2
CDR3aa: ASSSLQGNQETQY

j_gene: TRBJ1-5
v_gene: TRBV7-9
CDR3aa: ASSITGDQPQH

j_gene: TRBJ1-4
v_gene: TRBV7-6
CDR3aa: ASSLGPTNEKLF

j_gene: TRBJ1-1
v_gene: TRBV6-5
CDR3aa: ASSYSAGPTEAF

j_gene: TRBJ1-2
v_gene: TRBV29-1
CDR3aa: SVPFRGNYGYT

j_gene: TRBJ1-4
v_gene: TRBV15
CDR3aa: ATSPGTLRNEKLF

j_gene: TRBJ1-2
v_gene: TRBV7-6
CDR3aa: ASSLAPMQGEVYGYT

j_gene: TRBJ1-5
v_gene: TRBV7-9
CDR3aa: ASSLWTGGNQPQH

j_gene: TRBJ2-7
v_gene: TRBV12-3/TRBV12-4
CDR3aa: ASSLAGYEQY

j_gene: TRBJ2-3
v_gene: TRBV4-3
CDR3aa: ASSQGGGQAGADTQY

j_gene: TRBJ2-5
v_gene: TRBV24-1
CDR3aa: ATSDPTGGTETQY

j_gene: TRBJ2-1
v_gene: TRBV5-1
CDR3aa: ASSLAGLAVSYNEQF

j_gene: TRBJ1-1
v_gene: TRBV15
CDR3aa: ATRAGENTEAF

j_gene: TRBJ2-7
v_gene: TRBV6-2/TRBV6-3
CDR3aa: ASSLNRRYEQY

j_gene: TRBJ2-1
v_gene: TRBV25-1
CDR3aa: ATMTGQAYNEQF

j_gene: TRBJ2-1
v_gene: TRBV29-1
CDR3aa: SVLYRDSDYNEQF

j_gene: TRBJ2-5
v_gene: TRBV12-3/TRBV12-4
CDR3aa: ASKGRNQETQY

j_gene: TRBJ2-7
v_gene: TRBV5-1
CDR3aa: ASSPGLAGGLSYEQY

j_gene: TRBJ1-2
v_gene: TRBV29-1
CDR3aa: SIWGGLDGYT

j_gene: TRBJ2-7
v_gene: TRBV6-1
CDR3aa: ASSEVGHSYEQY

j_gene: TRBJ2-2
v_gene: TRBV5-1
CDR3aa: ASSSGLAGGPRTGELF

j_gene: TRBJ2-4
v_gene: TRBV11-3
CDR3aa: ASSLVGTGTWDKNIQY

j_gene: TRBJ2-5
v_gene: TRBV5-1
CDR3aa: ASSLFPGLEEETQY

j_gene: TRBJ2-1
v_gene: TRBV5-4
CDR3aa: ASSPARDPLSEQF

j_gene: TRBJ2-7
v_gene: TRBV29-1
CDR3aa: SVVTGLAYEQY

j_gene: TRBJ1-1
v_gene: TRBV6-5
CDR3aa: ASSYGTGKIAEAF

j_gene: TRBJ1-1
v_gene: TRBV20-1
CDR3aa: SARQGETEAF

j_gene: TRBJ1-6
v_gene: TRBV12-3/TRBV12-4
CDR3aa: ASSSGTDSSYNSPLH